This T cell receptor beta chain was recorded in a study of blood T cell repertoires in COVID-19. Study-level background: Samples of COVID-19 (acute and convalescent) were obtained from the United States, Italy and Spain. T cells, B-cell-depleted T cells, or PBMCs provided the cDNA or gDNA that served as material.

CDR1 is SNHLY and CDR2 is FYNNEI in the germline V gene. This CDR3 has 13 amino acids. Original processing methods: From reference gene primer amplification, estimates of nucleated cell counts were derived. Assay used: immunoSEQ multiplex PCR; TCRdb lists only in-frame clones, some missing. That table supplies the V and J calls and clone size; D and trimming were determined from the DNA. The data hold approximately 200,000 clones, with 75% to 90% observed a single time. What was sequenced was peripheral blood. The TCR comes from a man aged 30 to 39 with acute or convalescent COVID-19. V is TRBV2 and J is TRBJ2-2; tentative D call: TRBD2 (7 bases). The CDR3 spells CAAGRGTTGELFF. The CDR3 DNA is TGTGCAGCAGGGAGGGGGACCACCGGGGAGCTGTTTTTT.